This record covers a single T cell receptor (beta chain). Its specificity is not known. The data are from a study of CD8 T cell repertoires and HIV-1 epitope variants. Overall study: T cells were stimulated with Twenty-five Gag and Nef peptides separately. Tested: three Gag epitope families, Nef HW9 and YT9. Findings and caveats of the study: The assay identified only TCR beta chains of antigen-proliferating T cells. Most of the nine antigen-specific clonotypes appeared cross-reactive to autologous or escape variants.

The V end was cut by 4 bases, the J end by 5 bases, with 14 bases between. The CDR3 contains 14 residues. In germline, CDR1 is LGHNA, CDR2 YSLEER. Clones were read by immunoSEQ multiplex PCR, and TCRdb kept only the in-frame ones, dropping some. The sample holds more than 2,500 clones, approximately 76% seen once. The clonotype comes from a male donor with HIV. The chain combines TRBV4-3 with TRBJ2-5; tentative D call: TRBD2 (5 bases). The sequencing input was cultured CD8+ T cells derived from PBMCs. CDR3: CASSLDPRAETQYF. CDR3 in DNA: TGCGCCAGCAGCCTGGATCCGAGGGCGGAGACCCAGTACTTC.